These 24 T cell receptor beta chains originate from one sample sequenced in a study of blood T cell repertoires in COVID-19. Libraries were prepared by immunoSEQ multiplex PCR; TCRdb keeps only in-frame clonotypes and omits some of them. The table includes roughly 200,000 clones, 80% to 90% detected once. Sequencing was done on a sample of PBMCs or T cells enriched from blood (not recorded which). The receptors were sampled from a man aged 25-45 years who had recovered from COVID-19.

This rearrangement joins TRBV27 to TRBJ2-5; the D is unclear. CDR1 is MNHEY, CDR2 SMNVEV, per germline (reference sequence). The CDR3 is 15 residues long. Trimming pared 4 bases from V and 1 base from J, leaving 13 bases between. CDR3 bases: TGTGCCAGCAGTTCTCCTGGGCGAGTCCAAGAGACCCAGTACTTC. Translated, it gives CASSSPGRVQETQYF.

The chain carries TRBV4-3 and TRBJ1-2; TRBD1 agrees at 7 bases. The CDR3 contains 16 residues. V lost 3 bases and J lost 6; bases outside the gene matches: 13. Germline CDR1 LGHNA, CDR2 YSLEER. CDR3 region: CASSQDQTGQVNGYTF. CDR3 nucleotide sequence: TGCGCCAGCAGCCAGGATCAGACAGGGCAGGTTAATGGCTACACCTTC.

V gene TRBV29-1 combines with J gene TRBJ2-7, with TRBD1 matching over 7 bases. Trimming at V came to 1 base and at J to 3 bases, leaving 6 bases not matched to a gene. In germline, CDR1 is SQVTM, CDR2 ANQGSEA. The CDR3 contains 14 residues. CDR3 nucleotides: TGCAGCGTTGAAGTACTGGGACAGCACTACGAGCAGTACTTC. Translation: CSVEVLGQHYEQYF.

The V gene is TRBV7-2, the J gene TRBJ1-1; the D gene is possibly TRBD1 (5 bases). The CDR3 is 14 residues long. The germline CDR1 and CDR2 sequences are SGHTA and FQGNSA. V was clipped by 3 bases and J by 5 bases, with 13 bases between them. The CDR3 is CASSFRQGWTEAFF. CDR3 nucleotides: TGTGCCAGCAGCTTTAGGCAGGGTTGGACTGAAGCTTTCTTT.

The rearrangement uses TRBV6-1 and TRBJ2-7; TRBD2 aligns across 8 bases. CDR1 is MNHNS and CDR2 is SASEGT in the germline V gene. This CDR3 contains 15 residues. Germline trimming cut 1 base from V and 0 bases from J; bases unmatched to any gene: 2. In DNA form, the CDR3 reads TGTGCCAGCAGTGAAGGGCGGGGGGTCTCCTACGAGCAGTACTTC. Its translation: CASSEGRGVSYEQYF.

The rearrangement uses TRBV18 and TRBJ2-5; 8 bases are a match to TRBD1. V was clipped by 6 bases and J by 4 bases; unmatched bases: 7. The CDR3 length is 14 residues. The germline gives CDR1 KGHSH, CDR2 LQKENI. The DNA of the CDR3 is TGTGCCAGCTCTCGCTGGACAGGGCGAGAGACCCAGTACTTC. It yields the protein CASSRWTGRETQYF.

The gene calls are TRBV18 and TRBJ2-3; D is perhaps TRBD1 (5 bases). The germline CDR1 and CDR2 sequences are KGHSH and LQKENI. V lost 6 bases to trimming and J lost 8 bases, with 12 bases between them. This CDR3 has 12 amino acids. CDR3 protein: CASSPGRGTQYF. The CDR3 DNA is TGTGCCAGCTCCCCAGGGCGTGGTACGCAGTATTTT.

This sequence joins TRBV10-3 and TRBJ1-5; 7 nucleotides match TRBD1. Per the germline V gene, CDR1 is ENHRY and CDR2 is SYGVKD. CDR3 length: 16 residues. V trimming: 10 bases; J trimming: 5 bases; junction bases outside the gene matches: 17. The CDR3 DNA is TGTGCCACGTCTAGCGACGGGACAGCGGGCGATCAGCCCCAGCATTTT. It codes for CATSSDGTAGDQPQHF.

The chain joins TRBV5-4 to TRBJ2-1; 8 bases agree with TRBD1. The CDR3 has 15 residues. CDR1 is SGHNT, CDR2 YYREEE, per germline (reference sequence). Germline trimming cut 1 base from V and 8 bases from J; bases unmatched to any gene: 8. Here the CDR3 reads CASSLPGQGFDEQFF. The CDR3 DNA follows: TGTGCCAGCAGCTTGCCTGGACAGGGATTCGATGAGCAGTTCTTC. Drawing the rest from reference TRBV5-4 and TRBJ2-1, the complete variable domain is ETGVTQSPTHLIKTRGQQVTLRCSSQSGHNTVSWYQQALGQGPQFIFQYYREEENGRGNFPPRFSGLQFPNYSSELNVNALELDDSALYLCASSLPGQGFDEQFFGPGTRLTVL.

This chain connects TRBV13 to TRBJ2-7, with 9 bases aligning to TRBD1. Unmatched junction bases numbered 18, after V lost 6 bases and J lost 9 bases. The germline CDR1 and CDR2 sequences are PRHDT and FYEKMQ (reference sequence). This CDR3 has 16 amino acids. In DNA form, the CDR3 reads TGTGCCAGCAGTCCGAATCCGGGACAGGGCTCGGGGGGGCAGTACTTC. Translation: CASSPNPGQGSGGQYF.

The V gene is TRBV7-2, the J gene TRBJ2-3; D gene uncertain. Germline loops: CDR1 SGHTA, CDR2 FQGNSA. Trimming shortened V by 5 bases and J by 3 bases, and 18 bases separated the two germline ends. The CDR3 extends over 16 amino acids. CDR3 amino acids: CASSLFGRPLTDTQYF. The DNA for the CDR3 is TGTGCCAGCAGCCTTTTCGGAAGACCACTAACAGATACGCAGTATTTT. Full variable domain (remainder filled in from reference TRBV7-2 and TRBJ2-3): GAGVSQSPSNKVTEKGKDVELRCDPISGHTALYWYRQSLGQGLEFLIYFQGNSAPDKSGLPSDRFSAERTGGSVSTLTIQRTQQEDSAVYLCASSLFGRPLTDTQYFGPGTRLTVL.

V usage is TRBV24-1 and J usage is TRBJ1-5; possibly TRBD1 for D (6 bases). CDR3 size: 14 residues. V lost 5 bases, J lost 2 bases, and 9 bases lay in between. CDR1 is KGHDR and CDR2 is SFDVKD in the germline V gene. CDR3 bases: TGTGCCACCAGTGCCCGGACAGGCAATCAGCCCCAGCATTTT. Translation gives CATSARTGNQPQHF.

This chain uses TRBV10-3 with TRBJ2-3, with TRBD1 matching 10 bases. V lost 0 bases and J lost 2; bases outside the gene matches: 2. The CDR3 sequence is 16 residues long. Germline values: CDR1 ENHRY, CDR2 SYGVKD. The CDR3 region has the DNA TGTGCCATCAGTGAGTCGAGACAGGGGGCCACAGATACGCAGTATTTT. Residues: CAISESRQGATDTQYF.

This chain connects TRBV4-3 to TRBJ2-7; D perhaps matches TRBD1 (5 bases). The germline V gene has CDR1 LGHNA and CDR2 YSLEER. This CDR3 has 14 amino acids. Trimming cost V 0 bases and J 1 base, with 7 bases left between them. Written as DNA, the CDR3 is TGCGCCAGCAGCCAAGAGACAGTATCCTACGAGCAGTACTTC. Its protein is CASSQETVSYEQYF.

V and J are TRBV7-9 and TRBJ2-1; 7 positions match TRBD2. The CDR3 is made up of 16 amino acids. V gave up 4 bases and J gave up 0 bases; unmatched junction bases: 6. Germline assignment: CDR1 SEHNR and CDR2 FQNEAQ (reference sequence). In DNA, the CDR3 is TGTGCCAGCAGCTCGACTAGCAAGAGCTCCTACAATGAGCAGTTCTTC. Translating it yields CASSSTSKSSYNEQFF.

The J gene is TRBJ1-3, the V gene TRBV29-1; 7 positions agree with TRBD1. V gave up 3 bases and J gave up 6 bases; unmatched junction bases: 5. This CDR3 is 13 amino acids long. Germline CDR1 reads SQVTM; CDR2 reads ANQGSEA. CDR3 sequence reads: CSVEAGGENTIYF. CDR3 DNA: TGCAGCGTTGAGGCAGGGGGAGAAAACACCATATATTTT. Supplemented by reference TRBV29-1 and TRBJ1-3, the full variable domain reads SAVISQKPSRDICQRGTSLTIQCQVDSQVTMMFWYRQQPGQSLTLIATANQGSEATYESGFVIDKFPISRPNLTFSTLTVSNMSPEDSSIYLCSVEAGGENTIYFGEGSWLTVV.

In nucleotides, the CDR3 is TGTGCCAGCAGCGTAGTGGGGGGAGACTACGAGCAGTACTTC. It codes for CASSVVGGDYEQYF. The chain recombines TRBV9 with TRBJ2-7; tentatively, D is TRBD2 (6 bases). This CDR3 is built from 14 residues. V gave up 0 bases and J gave up 3 bases, with 10 bases separating them. Germline CDR1 and CDR2: SGDLS and YYNGEE. Based on the CDR3 plus reference TRBV9 and TRBJ2-7, the full variable domain is DSGVTQTPKHLITATGQRVTLRCSPRSGDLSVYWYQQSLDQGLQFLIQYYNGEERAKGNILERFSAQQFPDLHSELNLSSLELGDSALYFCASSVVGGDYEQYFGPGTRLTVT.

The chain carries TRBV18 and TRBJ2-1; D is undetermined. Trimming removed 3 bases at V and 4 bases at J, with 10 bases between. CDR1 and CDR2 (germline): KGHSH, LQKENI. This CDR3 has 14 amino acids. CDR3 nucleotide sequence: TGTGCCAGCTCACCGAGCGCAGAATACAATGAGCAGTTCTTC. It translates to CASSPSAEYNEQFF.

This sequence joins TRBV19 and TRBJ1-2; no reliable D call. In germline, CDR1 is LNHDA, CDR2 SQIVND (reference sequence). Trimming shortened V by 3 bases and J by 7 bases, and 12 bases separated the two germline ends. CDR3 size: 13 residues. The CDR3 bases are TGTGCCAGTAGTATGTCCATTACTATTGGCTACACCTTC. It yields the protein CASSMSITIGYTF.

The chain joins TRBV5-4 to TRBJ2-1, with D possibly matching TRBD2 (7 bases). Germline CDR1 and CDR2: SGHNT and YYREEE (reference sequence). With 3 bases removed from V and 12 bases from J, the gap between germline ends came to 22 bases. CDR3 length equals 15 residues. The CDR3 bases are TGTGCCAGCAGCTCGGGATCCACGACTAGCAGGGGGCAGTTCTTC. Its translation is CASSSGSTTSRGQFF.

The rearrangement uses TRBV4-3 and TRBJ2-2; 9 bases are shared with TRBD1. J was trimmed by 7 bases and V by 0 bases; bases with no gene match: 6. The germline gives CDR1 LGHNA, CDR2 YSLEER. The CDR3 has 16 amino acids. The CDR3, as DNA: TGCGCCAGCAGCCAAGATCCGGGACAGGGTATCGGGGAGCTGTTTTTT. It is translated as CASSQDPGQGIGELFF.

This clone was seen just once. This sequence joins TRBV5-1 and TRBJ1-3; 8 positions agree with TRBD1. There are 17 residues in the CDR3. Germline V lookup: CDR1 SGHRS, CDR2 YFSETQ. The trim removed 4 bases at V and 0 bases at J, leaving 9 bases unmatched. This CDR3 reads CASSEGQVQSSGNTIYF. CDR3 coding DNA: TGCGCCAGCAGCGAGGGACAGGTCCAAAGCTCTGGAAACACCATATATTTT.

This rearrangement joins TRBV7-8 to TRBJ2-5; 7 nucleotides agree with TRBD1. The ends lost 5 bases at V and 1 base at J; junction bases unmatched: 1. Germline CDR1 SGHVS, CDR2 FQNEAQ. There are 13 residues in the CDR3. CDR3 nucleotides: TGTGCCAGCAGCAGGGGGCCCCAAGAGACCCAGTACTTC. Its protein product is CASSRGPQETQYF.

The J gene is TRBJ2-5, the V gene TRBV7-9; 10 bases line up with TRBD2. V shed 2 bases, J shed 5 bases, and the junction held 11 bases outside the gene matches. The V gene's germline CDR1 is SEHNR and CDR2 FQNEAQ (reference sequence). The CDR3 consists of 17 residues. CDR3 coding DNA: TGTGCCAGCAGCTTATTGTCAGCGGGAGGGCCGCAGGAGACCCAGTACTTC. Translation gives CASSLLSAGGPQETQYF. Filled out from reference TRBV7-9 and TRBJ2-5, the complete variable domain reads DTGVSQNPRHKITKRGQNVTFRCDPISEHNRLYWYRQTLGQGPEFLTYFQNEAQLEKSRLLSDRFSAERPKGSFSTLEIQRTEQGDSAMYLCASSLLSAGGPQETQYFGPGTRLLVL.